Included here is one T cell receptor beta chain sequence, with context. This specimen belongs to a study of blood T cell repertoires in COVID-19. The CDR3 sequence is 18 residues long. Germline V gene data show CDR1 as SGHVS and CDR2 as FNYEAQ. V lost 4 bases and J lost 3, with 25 bases in between. Repertoires were generated with immunoSEQ multiplex PCR, while TCRdb's copy carries only in-frame clones and drops some. Seen here are about 260,000 clones, more than 90% observed once, and the top ten hold under 3%. This receptor was identified in a person in their late teens or twenties with COVID-19, enrolled during active disease. The chain uses TRBV7-6 and TRBJ2-7; D possibly corresponds to TRBD1 (6 bases). The source material was peripheral blood. CDR3: CASSSTARDTELSYEQYF. CDR3 in DNA: TGTGCCAGCAGCTCAACAGCCCGGGACACCGAATTGAGCTACGAGCAGTACTTC.